This TCR beta chain was sequenced in a study of cytomegalovirus exposure and HLA in healthy donors. There are 11 residues in the CDR3. Germline assignment: CDR1 MNHEY and CDR2 SVGAGI. With 4 bases removed from V and 3 bases from J, the gap between germline ends came to 3 bases. Primers included in the PCR were 60 Vbeta and 13 Jbeta primers. TCRdb's copy holds only in-frame clones and misses some; the assay was immunoSEQ multiplex PCR. There are around 110,000 clones in the sample; around three quarters occur only once, and 2.5% to 3% lies in the top ten. Findings and caveats of the study: Most TCRs appeared rarely, but some public TCRs recurred in many donors.

As concerns this clone: Its specificity is not known.

Sequencing used PBMCs. The rearrangement uses TRBV6-5 and TRBJ2-5; unclear D gene. This sequence originates from a woman aged 18-29 years in good health and CMV-seropositive. For the CDR3, the DNA is TGTGCCAGCAGTTCGGAAGAGACCCAGTACTTC. Amino acid sequence: CASSSEETQYF.